The 17 T cell receptor beta chains below were found in one sample sequenced in a study of response to subunit inactivated influenza vaccine. TCRdb called the RT-PCR reads again in MiXCR, with one record for every CDR3 protein. The sample has about 540,000 distinct CDR3 sequences, around 15% seen once; the top ten hold around 10%. This specimen consisted of PBMCs from blood, obtained 11 to 12 days after vaccination. The receptor set was obtained from a man between 50 and 59 years old who received an inactivated influenza vaccine.

V usage is TRBV20-1 and J usage is TRBJ1-6; 7 positions match TRBD1. CDR1 is DFQATT and CDR2 is SNEGSKA in the germline V gene (reference sequence). The CDR3 is 17 residues long. V trimming: 0 bases; J trimming: 5 bases; junction bases outside the gene matches: 10. Here the CDR3 reads CSARDLGGGLNNSPLHF. DNA of the CDR3: TGCAGTGCTAGAGATCTTGGAGGGGGCCTCAATAATTCACCCCTCCACTTT.

V gene TRBV15 combines with J gene TRBJ1-1; no clear D. Germline V CDR1 and CDR2: LNHNV, YYDKDF (reference sequence). The length of the CDR3 is 11 residues. V was clipped by 4 bases and J by 1 base, with 1 base between them. In DNA, the CDR3 is TGTGCCACCAGCAAGAACACTGAAGCTTTCTTT. Protein: CATSKNTEAFF.

CDR3 nucleotide sequence: TGTGCCAGCAGTTACTCAGGACAGGGGTCCGAGCAGTACTTC. It translates to CASSYSGQGSEQYF. The chain couples TRBV6-5 to TRBJ2-7; 9 bases line up with TRBD1. The CDR3 runs 14 residues. J was trimmed by 6 bases and V by 0 bases; bases with no gene match: 3. Germline values: CDR1 MNHEY, CDR2 SVGAGI.

The V gene is TRBV27, the J gene TRBJ2-7, with unresolved D. V lost 0 bases to trimming and J lost 4 bases, with 7 bases between them. This CDR3 contains 13 residues. The V gene's germline CDR1 is MNHEY and CDR2 SMNVEV (reference sequence). As DNA, the CDR3 is TGTGCCAGCAGTTTATCTGCTATGTACGAGCAGTACTTC. This encodes CASSLSAMYEQYF.

This clonotype occurred a few times. J is TRBJ1-5 and V is TRBV19, with D tentatively TRBD1 (5 bases). The CDR3 runs to 15 residues. CDR1 and CDR2 (germline): LNHDA, SQIVND (reference sequence). V gave up 9 bases and J gave up 2 bases, with 17 bases separating them. The CDR3 region has the DNA TGTGCCAGCAGAAAAACAGGAGTAGGCAATCAGCCCCAGCATTTT. Amino acids: CASRKTGVGNQPQHF.

The CDR3 reads CASSVVSGSPQETQYF. CDR3 DNA sequence: TGTGCCAGCAGCGTAGTAAGCGGGAGCCCCCAAGAGACCCAGTACTTC. The rearrangement uses TRBV9 and TRBJ2-5; 8 bases map to TRBD2. Germline CDR1 reads SGDLS; CDR2 reads YYNGEE. The CDR3 covers 16 residues. V lost 0 bases and J lost 1; bases outside the gene matches: 5.

This clonotype has just a few counts. V gene TRBV11-2 combines with J gene TRBJ2-1, with 7 bases that match TRBD2. The CDR3 runs 14 residues. The germline CDR1 and CDR2 sequences are SGHAT and FQNNGV. The V gene end was trimmed by 1 base and the J gene end by 10 bases; junction bases not matched to a gene: 7. CDR3 bases: TGTGCCAGCAGCTTAGGAGGGACTACCCCAGAGCAGTTCTTC. Its translation: CASSLGGTTPEQFF.

At least ten counts were recorded for this clonotype. This chain joins TRBV7-2 and TRBJ2-3, with D possibly being TRBD2 (6 bases). The CDR3 has 15 residues. Germline V gene sequence: CDR1 SGHTA, CDR2 FQGNSA. The germline V and J ends were trimmed by 1 base and 1 base, with 9 bases remaining between them. The CDR3 region has the DNA TGTGCCAGCAGCTTAGAGGGCGGGGGCACAGATACGCAGTATTTT. Its translation: CASSLEGGGTDTQYF.

This clonotype was seen a few times. The chain is built from TRBV7-9 and TRBJ2-7; 8 bases fit TRBD1. CDR3 size: 14 residues. The V segment lost 4 bases and the J segment 5 bases; nucleotides outside the gene matches: 7. CDR1 and CDR2 (germline): SEHNR, FQNEAQ (reference sequence). The chain's CDR3 is CASSSTGGKNEQYF. The DNA of the CDR3 is TGTGCCAGCAGCTCAACAGGGGGTAAGAACGAGCAGTACTTC.

This chain uses TRBV20-1 with TRBJ2-7; 8 positions match TRBD1. The CDR3 totals 15 residues. With 3 bases clipped from V and 1 base from J, the junction kept 8 bases outside the gene matches. Germline assignment: CDR1 DFQATT and CDR2 SNEGSKA (reference sequence). DNA for the CDR3: TGCAGTGCTAGTGGACAGGGCGGTAAGTCCTACGAGCAGTACTTC. The encoded protein is CSASGQGGKSYEQYF.

This clonotype has a handful of counts. This chain uses TRBV25-1 with TRBJ2-1; TRBD2 might be the D (6 bases). The germline gives CDR1 MGHDK, CDR2 SYGVNS. The germline V and J ends were trimmed by 3 bases and 1 base, with 7 bases remaining between them. The CDR3 length is 14 residues. Here the CDR3 DNA reads TGTGCCAGCAGTGAGGAGGGTTCCTACAATGAGCAGTTCTTC. Amino acids: CASSEEGSYNEQFF.

The J gene is TRBJ1-4, the V gene TRBV5-1; TRBD1 might be the D (5 bases). CDR1 SGHRS and CDR2 YFSETQ come from the germline V gene. The ends were cut back, 0 bases at V and 0 bases at J, with 9 bases in the middle. The CDR3 runs 16 residues. The CDR3 DNA follows: TGCGCCAGCAGCTTGGAACAGGTTGCAACTAATGAAAAACTGTTTTTT. This sequence encodes CASSLEQVATNEKLFF.

J is TRBJ2-7 and V is TRBV2; D is unclear. CDR1 is SNHLY and CDR2 is FYNNEI in the germline V gene. The germline V and J ends were trimmed by 6 bases and 2 bases, with 8 bases remaining between them. The CDR3 extends over 12 amino acids. The CDR3 sequence is CASRELTYEQYF. The CDR3 nucleotides are TGTGCCAGCAGAGAACTAACCTACGAGCAGTACTTC. The full variable domain, rest sourced from reference TRBV2 and TRBJ2-7, is EPEVTQTPSHQVTQMGQEVILRCVPISNHLYFYWYRQILGQKVEFLVSFYNNEISEKSEIFDDQFSVERPDGSNFTLKIRSTKLEDSAMYFCASRELTYEQYFGPGTRLTVT.

This clonotype occurred a few times. The rearrangement uses TRBV5-1 and TRBJ2-4, with TRBD2 matching over 7 bases. This CDR3 has 17 amino acids. With 4 bases clipped from V and 8 bases from J, the junction kept 18 bases outside the gene matches. Per germline, CDR1 SGHRS and CDR2 YFSETQ. The CDR3 protein is CASSPLLGGRGIDIQYF. The CDR3 coding sequence is TGCGCCAGCAGCCCGCTCTTAGGCGGGAGAGGGATAGACATTCAGTACTTC.

V gene TRBV6-2 or TRBV6-3 combines with J gene TRBJ2-1, with 7 bases aligning to TRBD1. The J segment lost 6 bases and the V segment lost 2 bases, leaving 4 bases of the junction unmatched. Germline CDR1 MNHEY, CDR2 SVGEGT. The CDR3 covers 14 residues. CDR3 residues: CASSYPGTANEQFF. CDR3 nucleotides: TGTGCCAGCAGTTACCCCGGGACAGCCAATGAGCAGTTCTTC.

V is TRBV7-2 and J is TRBJ2-5; the D gene is possibly TRBD2 (6 bases). Per germline, CDR1 SGHTA and CDR2 FQGNSA. Trimming stripped 4 bases from V and 5 bases from J, with 14 bases between. The CDR3 is made up of 14 amino acids. This CDR3 reads CASSSIGGDETQYF. The CDR3 region has the DNA TGTGCCAGCAGCTCTATCGGGGGAGACGAGACCCAGTACTTC.

V is TRBV27 and J is TRBJ2-1; D is possibly TRBD2 (5 bases). The CDR3 runs 15 residues. The germline V gene encodes CDR1 MNHEY and CDR2 SMNVEV (reference sequence). V lost 3 bases and J 7 bases, leaving 16 bases between the germline ends. DNA of the CDR3: TGTGCCAGCAGTTTGGGGAATACTAGGACGAATGAGCAGTTCTTC. This codes for CASSLGNTRTNEQFF.